This T cell receptor (beta chain) was retrieved from a study of PD-L1 blockade in urothelial cancer. The wider study: Analysis of the blood was performed 3 weeks (second dose) and 6 weeks after treatment start. Reported median T cell count for blood samples was approximately 140,000. Notes on the study in general: Clones that were tumor-associated expanded more in the blood of durable-benefit patients at 3 weeks.

Produced via immunoSEQ multiplex PCR; TCRdb's table is partial and in-frame only. The sample holds about 38,000 clones, 80% to 90% seen once. Time point defined: peripheral blood 6 weeks after treatment start. Concerning this clone itself: The antigen is undetermined.

The CDR3 loop spans 14 amino acids. Germline V gene lookup returns CDR1 SGHAT and CDR2 FQNNGV. Trimming removed 6 bases at V and 7 bases at J, with 13 bases between. This TCR came from a man in his 60s with urothelial cancer. The sample in question was PBMCs, obtained around atezolizumab (anti-PD-L1) treatment. This sequence joins TRBV11-2 and TRBJ1-6, with no clear D. The CDR3: CASRPGSANSPLHF. DNA for the CDR3: TGTGCCAGCAGACCGGGATCGGCGAATTCACCCCTCCACTTT.